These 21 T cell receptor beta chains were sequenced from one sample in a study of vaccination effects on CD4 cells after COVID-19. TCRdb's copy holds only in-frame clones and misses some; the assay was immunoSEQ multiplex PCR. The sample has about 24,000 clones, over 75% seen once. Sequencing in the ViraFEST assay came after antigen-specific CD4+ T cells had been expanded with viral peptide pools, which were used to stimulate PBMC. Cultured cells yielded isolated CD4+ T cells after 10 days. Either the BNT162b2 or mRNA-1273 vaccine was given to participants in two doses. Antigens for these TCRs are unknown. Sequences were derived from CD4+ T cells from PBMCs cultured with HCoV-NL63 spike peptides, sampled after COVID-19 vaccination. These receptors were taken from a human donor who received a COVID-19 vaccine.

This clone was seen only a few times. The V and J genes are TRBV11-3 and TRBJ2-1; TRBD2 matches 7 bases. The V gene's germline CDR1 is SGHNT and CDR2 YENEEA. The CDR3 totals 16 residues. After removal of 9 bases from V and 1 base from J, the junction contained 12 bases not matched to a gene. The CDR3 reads CARGGEQKLSYNEQFF. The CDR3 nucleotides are TGTGCCAGGGGGGGGGAGCAAAAATTATCCTACAATGAGCAGTTCTTC.

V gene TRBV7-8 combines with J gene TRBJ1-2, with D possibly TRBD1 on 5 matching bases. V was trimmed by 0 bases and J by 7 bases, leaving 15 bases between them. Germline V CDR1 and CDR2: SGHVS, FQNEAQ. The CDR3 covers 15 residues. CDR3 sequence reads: CASSLAASRVTGYTF. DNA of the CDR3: TGTGCCAGCAGCTTAGCGGCAAGCAGGGTGACTGGCTACACCTTC. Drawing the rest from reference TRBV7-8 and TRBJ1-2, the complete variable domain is GAGVSQSPRYKVAKRGQDVALRCDPISGHVSLFWYQQALGQGPEFLTYFQNEAQLDKSGLPSDRFFAERPEGSVSTLKIQRTQQEDSAVYLCASSLAASRVTGYTFGSGTRLTVV.

CDR3 region: CATSDETYEQYF. CDR3 DNA sequence: TGTGCCACCAGTGATGAGACCTACGAGCAGTACTTC. The genes are TRBV24-1 and TRBJ2-7, with D hard to call. Germline CDR1 KGHDR, CDR2 SFDVKD. The CDR3 has 12 amino acids. The germline V and J ends were trimmed by 3 bases and 2 bases, with 4 bases remaining between them.

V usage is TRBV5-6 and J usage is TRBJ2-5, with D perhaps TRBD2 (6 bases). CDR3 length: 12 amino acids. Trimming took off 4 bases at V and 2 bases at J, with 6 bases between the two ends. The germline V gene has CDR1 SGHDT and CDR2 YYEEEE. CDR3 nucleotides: TGTGCCAGCAGCCGGGGGCAAGAGACCCAGTACTTC. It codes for CASSRGQETQYF.

In DNA, the CDR3 is TGTGCCAGCAGTCAGAGACAGGGGGGGACCACTGAAGCTTTCTTT. Protein sequence: CASSQRQGGTTEAFF. V is TRBV2 and J is TRBJ1-1, with 9 bases aligning to TRBD1. The CDR3 has 15 residues. Trimming cost V 5 bases and J 4 bases; bases outside gene matches: 8. CDR1 SNHLY and CDR2 FYNNEI come from the germline V gene.

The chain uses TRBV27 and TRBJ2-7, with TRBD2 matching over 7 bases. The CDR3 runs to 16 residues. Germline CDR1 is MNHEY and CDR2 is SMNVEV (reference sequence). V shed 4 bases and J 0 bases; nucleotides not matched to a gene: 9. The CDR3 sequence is CASSSLGVAGSYEQYF. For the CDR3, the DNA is TGTGCCAGCAGTTCCCTGGGAGTAGCGGGCTCCTACGAGCAGTACTTC.

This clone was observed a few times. The CDR3 DNA is TGTGCCAGCAGCCAAGTAGGGGTGGCAGGAAACACCATATATTTT. It yields the protein CASSQVGVAGNTIYF. The chain recombines TRBV3-1 (or the pseudogene TRBV3-2) with TRBJ1-3, with D perhaps TRBD1 (5 bases). Trimming took off 1 base at V and 4 bases at J, with 11 bases between the two ends. This CDR3 spans 15 amino acids. Germline CDR1 LGHDT, CDR2 YNNKEL (reference sequence).

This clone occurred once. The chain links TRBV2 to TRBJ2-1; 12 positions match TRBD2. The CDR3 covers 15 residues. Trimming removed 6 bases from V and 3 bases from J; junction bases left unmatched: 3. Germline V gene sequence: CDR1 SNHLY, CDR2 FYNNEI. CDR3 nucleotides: TGTGCCAGCAGGGCGACTAGCGGGAGCTACAATGAGCAGTTCTTC. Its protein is CASRATSGSYNEQFF.

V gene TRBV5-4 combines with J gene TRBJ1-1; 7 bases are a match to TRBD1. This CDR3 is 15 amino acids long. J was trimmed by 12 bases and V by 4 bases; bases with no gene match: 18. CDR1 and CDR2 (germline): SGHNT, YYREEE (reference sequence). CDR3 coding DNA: TGTGCCAGCAGCATTTACCAGGGGGAGGCGGCCGGAACTTTCTTT. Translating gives CASSIYQGEAAGTFF.

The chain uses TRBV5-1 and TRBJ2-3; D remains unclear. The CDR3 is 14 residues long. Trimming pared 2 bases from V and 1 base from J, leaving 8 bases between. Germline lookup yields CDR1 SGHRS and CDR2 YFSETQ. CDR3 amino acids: CASSFGPGTDTQYF. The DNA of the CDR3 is TGCGCCAGCAGCTTCGGACCCGGCACAGATACGCAGTATTTT.

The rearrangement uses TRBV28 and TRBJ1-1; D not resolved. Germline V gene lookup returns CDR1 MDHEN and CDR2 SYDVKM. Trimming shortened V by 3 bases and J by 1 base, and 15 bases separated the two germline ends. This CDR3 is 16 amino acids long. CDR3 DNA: TGTGCCAGCAGTTTGAGTGGCGGCAGGCGGAACACTGAAGCTTTCTTT. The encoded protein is CASSLSGGRRNTEAFF.

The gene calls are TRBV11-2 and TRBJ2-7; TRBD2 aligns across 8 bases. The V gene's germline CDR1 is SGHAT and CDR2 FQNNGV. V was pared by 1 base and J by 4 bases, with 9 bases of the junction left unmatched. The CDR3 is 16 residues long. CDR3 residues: CASSLGTAGGGYEQYF. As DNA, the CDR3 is TGTGCCAGCAGCTTAGGTACCGCGGGAGGAGGGTACGAGCAGTACTTC. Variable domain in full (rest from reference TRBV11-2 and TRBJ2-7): EAGVAQSPRYKIIEKRQSVAFWCNPISGHATLYWYQQILGQGPKLLIQFQNNGVVDDSQLPKDRFSAERLKGVDSTLKIQPAKLEDSAVYLCASSLGTAGGGYEQYFGPGTRLTVT.

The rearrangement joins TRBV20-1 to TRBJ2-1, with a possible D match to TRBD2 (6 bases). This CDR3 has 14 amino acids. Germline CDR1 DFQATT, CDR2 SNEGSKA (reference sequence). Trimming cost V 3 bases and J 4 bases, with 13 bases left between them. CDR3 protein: CSASGLAHYNEQFF. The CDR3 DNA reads TGCAGTGCTAGTGGTCTAGCGCATTACAATGAGCAGTTCTTC.

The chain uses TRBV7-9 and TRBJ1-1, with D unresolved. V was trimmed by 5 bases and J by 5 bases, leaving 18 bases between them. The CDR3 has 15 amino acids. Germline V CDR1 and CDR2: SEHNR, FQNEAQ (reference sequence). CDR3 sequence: CASSPRPGRATEAFF. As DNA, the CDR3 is TGTGCCAGCAGCCCCAGGCCGGGGAGGGCAACTGAAGCTTTCTTT.

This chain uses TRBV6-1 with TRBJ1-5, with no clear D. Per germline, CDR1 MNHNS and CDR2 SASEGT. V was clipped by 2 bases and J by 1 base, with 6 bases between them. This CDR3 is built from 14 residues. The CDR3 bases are TGTGCCAGCAGTGAATTAGACAGCAATCAGCCCCAGCATTTT. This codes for CASSELDSNQPQHF.

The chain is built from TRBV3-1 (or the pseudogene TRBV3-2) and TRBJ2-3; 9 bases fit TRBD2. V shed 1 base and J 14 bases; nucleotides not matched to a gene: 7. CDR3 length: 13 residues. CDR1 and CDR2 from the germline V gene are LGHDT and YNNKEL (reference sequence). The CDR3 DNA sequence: TGTGCCAGCAGCCAAGTGCTCGGCGGGAGGGTGTATTTT. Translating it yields CASSQVLGGRVYF.

The CDR3, as DNA: TGTGCCAGCAGCTTTCCGGGACAGGGGATCGCAGATACGCAGTATTTT. Encoded protein: CASSFPGQGIADTQYF. The chain has TRBV14 and TRBJ2-3; 10 bases are a match to TRBD1. This CDR3 has 16 amino acids. V shed 5 bases, J shed 4 bases, and the junction held 9 bases outside the gene matches. The V gene's germline CDR1 is SGHDN and CDR2 FVKESK.

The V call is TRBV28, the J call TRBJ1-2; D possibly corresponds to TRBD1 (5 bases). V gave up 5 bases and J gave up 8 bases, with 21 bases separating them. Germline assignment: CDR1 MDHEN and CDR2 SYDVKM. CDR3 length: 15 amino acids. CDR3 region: CASSPRDRPWGGYTF. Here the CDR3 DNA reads TGTGCCAGCAGTCCTAGGGACCGACCTTGGGGGGGCTACACCTTC.

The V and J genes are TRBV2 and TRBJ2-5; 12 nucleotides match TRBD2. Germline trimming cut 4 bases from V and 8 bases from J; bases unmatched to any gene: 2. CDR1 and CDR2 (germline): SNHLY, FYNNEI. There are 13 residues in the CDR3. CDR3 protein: CASSGGLAGTQYF. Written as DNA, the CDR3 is TGTGCCAGCAGTGGAGGACTAGCGGGAACCCAGTACTTC.

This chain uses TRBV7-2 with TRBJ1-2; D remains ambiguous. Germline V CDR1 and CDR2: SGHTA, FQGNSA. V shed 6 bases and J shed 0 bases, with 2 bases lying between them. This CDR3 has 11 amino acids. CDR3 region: CASSSNYGYTF. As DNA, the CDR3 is TGTGCCAGCAGTTCTAACTATGGCTACACCTTC.

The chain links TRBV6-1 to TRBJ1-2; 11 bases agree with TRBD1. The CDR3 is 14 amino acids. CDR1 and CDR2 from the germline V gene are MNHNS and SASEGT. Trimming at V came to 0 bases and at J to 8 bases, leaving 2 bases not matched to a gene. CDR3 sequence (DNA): TGTGCCAGCAGTGAAGCCTGGACAGGGGGCGGCTACACCTTC. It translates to CASSEAWTGGGYTF.